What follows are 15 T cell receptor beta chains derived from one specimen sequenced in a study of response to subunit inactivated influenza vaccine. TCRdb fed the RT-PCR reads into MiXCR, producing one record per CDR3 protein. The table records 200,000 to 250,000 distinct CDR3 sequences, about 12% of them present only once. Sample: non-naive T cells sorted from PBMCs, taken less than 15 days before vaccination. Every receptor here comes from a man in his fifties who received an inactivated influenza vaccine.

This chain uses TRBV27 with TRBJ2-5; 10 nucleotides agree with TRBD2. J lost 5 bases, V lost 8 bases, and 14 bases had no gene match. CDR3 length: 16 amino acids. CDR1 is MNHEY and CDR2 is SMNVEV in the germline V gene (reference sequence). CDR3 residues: CASSKGASGSWETQYF. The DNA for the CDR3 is TGTGCCAGCTCAAAGGGGGCTAGCGGGAGTTGGGAGACCCAGTACTTC.

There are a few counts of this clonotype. The CDR3, as DNA: TGTGCCAGCAGCTTATTTGTCAGGGGCCCCAATGAGCAGTTCTTC. Translation: CASSLFVRGPNEQFF. V is TRBV7-2 and J is TRBJ2-1; possibly TRBD1 for D (6 bases). This CDR3 comprises 15 residues. V lost 2 bases to trimming and J lost 6 bases, with 14 bases between them. Germline V gene data show CDR1 as SGHTA and CDR2 as FQGNSA. The complete variable domain, with remaining parts taken from reference TRBV7-2 and TRBJ2-1, reads GAGVSQSPSNKVTEKGKDVELRCDPISGHTALYWYRQSLGQGLEFLIYFQGNSAPDKSGLPSDRFSAERTGGSVSTLTIQRTQQEDSAVYLCASSLFVRGPNEQFFGPGTRLTVL.

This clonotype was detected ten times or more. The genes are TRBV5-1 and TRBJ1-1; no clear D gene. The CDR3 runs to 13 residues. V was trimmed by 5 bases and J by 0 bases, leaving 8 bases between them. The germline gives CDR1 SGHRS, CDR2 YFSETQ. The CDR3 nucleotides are TGCGCCAGCAGAAAGTTCATGAACACTGAAGCTTTCTTT. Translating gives CASRKFMNTEAFF.

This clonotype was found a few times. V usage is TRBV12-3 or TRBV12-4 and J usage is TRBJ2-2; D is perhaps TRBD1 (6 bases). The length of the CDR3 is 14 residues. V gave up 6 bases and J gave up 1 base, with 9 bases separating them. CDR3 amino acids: CASRTGQNTGELFF. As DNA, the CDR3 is TGTGCCAGCAGAACGGGACAGAACACCGGGGAGCTGTTTTTT.

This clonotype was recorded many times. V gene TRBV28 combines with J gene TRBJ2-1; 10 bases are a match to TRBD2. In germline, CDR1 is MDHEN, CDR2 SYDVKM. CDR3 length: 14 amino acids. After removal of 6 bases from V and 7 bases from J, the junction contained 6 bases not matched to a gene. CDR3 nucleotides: TGTGCCAGCAGACCGGGACTAGCGAGGAATGAGCAGTTCTTC. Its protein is CASRPGLARNEQFF.

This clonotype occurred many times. CDR3 residues: CASRQGLQETQYF. DNA of the CDR3: TGCGCCAGCAGACAGGGCCTCCAAGAGACCCAGTACTTC. This chain joins TRBV5-1 and TRBJ2-5; a possible D gene is TRBD1 (6 bases). The CDR3 is 13 amino acids. Germline CDR1 and CDR2: SGHRS and YFSETQ. V was trimmed by 5 bases and J by 1 base, leaving 9 bases between them.

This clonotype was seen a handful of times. The CDR3 protein is CATSSQAGGPETQYF. In nucleotides, the CDR3 is TGTGCCACCAGCAGCCAAGCGGGAGGTCCAGAGACCCAGTACTTC. The J gene is TRBJ2-5, the V gene TRBV15; TRBD2 matches 9 bases. Germline V gene sequence: CDR1 LNHNV, CDR2 YYDKDF (reference sequence). This CDR3 is built from 15 residues. Germline trimming cut 3 bases from V and 4 bases from J; bases unmatched to any gene: 6.

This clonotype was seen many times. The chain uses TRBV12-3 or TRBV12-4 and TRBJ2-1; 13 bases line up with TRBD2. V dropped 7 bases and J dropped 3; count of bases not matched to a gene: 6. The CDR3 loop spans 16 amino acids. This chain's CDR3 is CASISGTSGIYNEQFF. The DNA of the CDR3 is TGTGCCAGCATCTCCGGGACTAGCGGGATCTACAATGAGCAGTTCTTC.

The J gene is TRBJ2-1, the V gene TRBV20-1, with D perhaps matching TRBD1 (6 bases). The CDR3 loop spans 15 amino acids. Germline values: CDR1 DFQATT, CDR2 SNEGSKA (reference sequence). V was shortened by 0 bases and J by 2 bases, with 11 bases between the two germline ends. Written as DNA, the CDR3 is TGCAGTGCTAGAGATCGGGACAAAACCTACAATGAGCAGTTCTTC. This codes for CSARDRDKTYNEQFF.

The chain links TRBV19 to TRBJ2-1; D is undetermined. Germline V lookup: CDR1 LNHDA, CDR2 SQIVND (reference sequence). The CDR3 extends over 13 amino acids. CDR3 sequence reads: CAAMSPSYNEQFF. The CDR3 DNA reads TGTGCAGCGATGTCGCCCTCCTACAATGAGCAGTTCTTC.

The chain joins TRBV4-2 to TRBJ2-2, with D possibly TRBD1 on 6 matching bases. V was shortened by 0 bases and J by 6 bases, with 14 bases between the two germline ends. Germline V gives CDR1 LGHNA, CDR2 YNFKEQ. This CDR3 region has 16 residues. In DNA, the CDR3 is TGTGCCAGCAGCCAAGACCGCCCCGGACAGTCCGGGGAGCTGTTTTTT. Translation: CASSQDRPGQSGELFF.

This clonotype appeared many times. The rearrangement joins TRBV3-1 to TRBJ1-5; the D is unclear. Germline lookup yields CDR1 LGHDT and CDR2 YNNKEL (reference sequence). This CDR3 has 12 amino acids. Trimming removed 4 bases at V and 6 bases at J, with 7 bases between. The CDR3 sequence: CASSPYGQPQHF. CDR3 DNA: TGTGCCAGCAGCCCCTACGGTCAGCCCCAGCATTTT.

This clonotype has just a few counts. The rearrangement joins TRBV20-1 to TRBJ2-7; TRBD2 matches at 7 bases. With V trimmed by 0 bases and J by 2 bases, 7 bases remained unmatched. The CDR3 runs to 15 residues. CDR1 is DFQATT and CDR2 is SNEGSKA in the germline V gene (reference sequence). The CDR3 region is CSARDWRLATYEQYF. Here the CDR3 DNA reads TGCAGTGCTAGAGATTGGAGACTAGCAACCTACGAGCAGTACTTC.

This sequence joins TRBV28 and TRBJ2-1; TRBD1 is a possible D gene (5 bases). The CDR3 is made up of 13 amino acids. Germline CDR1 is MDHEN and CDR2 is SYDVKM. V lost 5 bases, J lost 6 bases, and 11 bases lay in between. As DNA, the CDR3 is TGTGCCAGCAGTCCAGGGTACGGCAATGAGCAGTTCTTC. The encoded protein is CASSPGYGNEQFF.

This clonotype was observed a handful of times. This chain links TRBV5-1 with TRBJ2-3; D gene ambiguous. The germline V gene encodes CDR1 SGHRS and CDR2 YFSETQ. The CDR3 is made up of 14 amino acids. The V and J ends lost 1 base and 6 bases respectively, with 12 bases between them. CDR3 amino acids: CASSLLRGPDTQYF. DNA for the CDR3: TGCGCCAGCAGCTTGTTACGAGGTCCGGATACGCAGTATTTT.